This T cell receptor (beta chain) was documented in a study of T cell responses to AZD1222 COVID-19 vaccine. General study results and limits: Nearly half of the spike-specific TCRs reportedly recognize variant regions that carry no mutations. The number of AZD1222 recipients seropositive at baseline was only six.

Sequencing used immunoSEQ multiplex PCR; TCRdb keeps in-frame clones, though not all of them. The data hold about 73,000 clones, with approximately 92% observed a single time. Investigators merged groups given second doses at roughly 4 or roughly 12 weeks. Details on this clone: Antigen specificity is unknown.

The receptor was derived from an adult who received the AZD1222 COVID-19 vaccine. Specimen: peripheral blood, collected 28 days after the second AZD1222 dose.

The CDR3 region has the DNA TGTGCCAGCAGCTTCGGTACCGGACCGTACAATGAGCAGTTCTTC. It encodes CASSFGTGPYNEQFF. The chain combines TRBV7-6 with TRBJ2-1, with no clear D. The CDR3 totals 15 residues. Looked up from germline, CDR1 is SGHVS and CDR2 is FNYEAQ. The V and J ends lost 3 bases and 4 bases respectively, with 13 bases between them.